Each of the 19 T cell receptor beta chains below was sequenced from the same sample in a study of cytomegalovirus exposure and HLA in healthy donors. PCR primers comprised 60 Vbeta and 13 Jbeta primers. Clones were read by immunoSEQ multiplex PCR, and TCRdb kept only the in-frame ones, dropping some. This sample yields 150,000 to 200,000 clones, of which around 78% are seen a single time; less than 1% belongs to the top ten. Sample: PBMCs. The receptors here all came from a female donor in good health and CMV-seronegative.

This clone was seen more than once but under ten times. CDR3: CASSLAVSGTGAFF. The CDR3 DNA follows: TGTGCCAGCAGCTTGGCAGTATCGGGGACAGGAGCTTTCTTT. This chain connects TRBV5-5 to TRBJ1-1; TRBD1 aligns across 8 bases. The CDR3 length is 14 residues. Trimming removed 0 bases from V and 10 bases from J; junction bases left unmatched: 8. The V gene's germline CDR1 is SGHKS and CDR2 YYEKEE (reference sequence). The whole variable domain, remainder taken from reference TRBV5-5 and TRBJ1-1, is DAGVTQSPTHLIKTRGQQVTLRCSPISGHKSVSWYQQVLGQGPQFIFQYYEKEERGRGNFPDRFSARQFPNYSSELNVNALLLGDSALYLCASSLAVSGTGAFFGQGTRLTVV.

The chain couples TRBV5-4 to TRBJ2-7; TRBD2 matches at 13 bases. The germline CDR1 and CDR2 sequences are SGHNT and YYREEE (reference sequence). The CDR3 runs to 17 residues. The ends lost 4 bases at V and 1 base at J; junction bases unmatched: 8. CDR3 bases: TGTGCCAGCAGCCCGGGACTAGCGGGACCCGGATCCTACGAGCAGTACTTC. Its protein is CASSPGLAGPGSYEQYF.

V usage is TRBV27 and J usage is TRBJ2-7; tentative D call: TRBD2 (6 bases). This CDR3 has 14 amino acids. Trimming pared 10 bases from V and 2 bases from J, leaving 18 bases between. CDR1 is MNHEY, CDR2 SMNVEV, per germline (reference sequence). This CDR3 is CATTAGTSPYEQYF. The DNA of the CDR3 is TGTGCCACTACGGCTGGGACTTCCCCCTACGAGCAGTACTTC.

V is TRBV11-2 and J is TRBJ2-2; TRBD1 agrees at 8 bases. Germline CDR1 and CDR2: SGHAT and FQNNGV. With 0 bases clipped from V and 8 bases from J, the junction kept 5 bases outside the gene matches. This CDR3 has 15 amino acids. The CDR3 reads CASSLDWTGWGELFF. The CDR3 nucleotides are TGTGCCAGCAGCTTAGATTGGACAGGGTGGGGGGAGCTGTTTTTT. The variable domain in full, with the rest retrieved from reference TRBV11-2 and TRBJ2-2, is EAGVAQSPRYKIIEKRQSVAFWCNPISGHATLYWYQQILGQGPKLLIQFQNNGVVDDSQLPKDRFSAERLKGVDSTLKIQPAKLEDSAVYLCASSLDWTGWGELFFGEGSRLTVL.

This chain links TRBV29-1 with TRBJ2-5; D is perhaps TRBD2 (5 bases). The CDR3 loop spans 13 amino acids. The V end was cut by 6 bases, the J end by 2 bases, with 13 bases between. Germline loops: CDR1 SQVTM, CDR2 ANQGSEA. The CDR3 loop is CSVATGLQETQYF. The DNA of the CDR3 is TGCAGCGTCGCTACTGGACTTCAAGAGACCCAGTACTTC.

The chain has TRBV4-3 and TRBJ2-3, with 11 bases matching TRBD2. The CDR3 extends over 19 amino acids. Germline V gene sequence: CDR1 LGHNA, CDR2 YSLEER. The ends lost 0 bases at V and 0 bases at J; junction bases unmatched: 8. In nucleotides, the CDR3 is TGCGCCAGCAGCCAAGATCGGGATAGCGGGGGGGCTAGCACAGATACGCAGTATTTT. The encoded protein is CASSQDRDSGGASTDTQYF.

The chain combines TRBV5-1 with TRBJ1-6, with D perhaps TRBD1 (6 bases). The CDR3 loop spans 15 amino acids. V shed 3 bases and J shed 6 bases, with 13 bases lying between them. Germline V gene data show CDR1 as SGHRS and CDR2 as YFSETQ. The DNA for the CDR3 is TGCGCCAGCAGCTCCGGACAGACCATTAATTCACCCCTCCACTTT. This codes for CASSSGQTINSPLHF. The full variable domain, in which reference TRBV5-1 and TRBJ1-6 provide the parts outside the CDR3, is KAGVTQTPRYLIKTRGQQVTLSCSPISGHRSVSWYQQTPGQGLQFLFEYFSETQRNKGNFPGRFSGRQFSNSRSEMNVSTLELGDSALYLCASSSGQTINSPLHFGNGTRLTVT.

CDR3 amino acids: CASSQITGTATIRGYTF. The CDR3 DNA sequence: TGCGCCAGCAGCCAGATTACCGGGACAGCAACTATCCGTGGCTACACCTTC. The J gene is TRBJ1-2, the V gene TRBV4-3; 7 bases map to TRBD1. Germline CDR1 reads LGHNA; CDR2 reads YSLEER. The CDR3 runs 17 residues. V shed 3 bases and J 7 bases; nucleotides not matched to a gene: 17.

J is TRBJ2-1 and V is TRBV2, with D unresolved. This CDR3 contains 13 residues. Germline loops: CDR1 SNHLY, CDR2 FYNNEI. V lost 4 bases, J lost 6 bases, and 10 bases lay in between. The CDR3 region has the DNA TGTGCCAGCAGTGTGTTCAGAGGCAATGAGCAGTTCTTC. This sequence encodes CASSVFRGNEQFF.

V is TRBV21-1 and J is TRBJ2-5; TRBD2 is taken as the D call from the table, unchecked against the DNA. The J call could be wrong; TRBJ2-7 is a better fit for the DNA end. TRBV21-1 is annotated as a pseudogene. The CDR3 length is 24 residues. CDR3 DNA: TGTGCCAGCAGCAGCCGGACAGGACGTGGGTCAGCAACGATTCTTAAGCGGGGGACCTACGAGCAGTACTTC. Protein product: CASSSRTGRGSATILKRGTYEQYF.

This chain links TRBV5-1 with TRBJ2-3, with a tentative D call TRBD1 (6 bases). From germline, CDR1 is SGHRS and CDR2 YFSETQ. CDR3 length equals 12 residues. V lost 0 bases, J lost 11 bases, and 10 bases lay in between. In DNA form, the CDR3 reads TGCGCCAGCAGCTTGGATCGGGACAAGCAGTATTTT. Protein sequence: CASSLDRDKQYF.

V is TRBV2 and J is TRBJ2-5, with TRBD2 matching over 11 bases. Germline CDR1 reads SNHLY; CDR2 reads FYNNEI. V trimming: 4 bases; J trimming: 2 bases; junction bases outside the gene matches: 12. There are 18 residues in the CDR3. The CDR3, as DNA: TGTGCCAGCAGTGGGTTGGGACTAGCGGTGCCATCACAAGAGACCCAGTACTTC. Amino acid sequence: CASSGLGLAVPSQETQYF.

Here the CDR3 DNA reads TGTGCCAGCAGCTTAGTACGGGTCTCTGGAAACACCATATATTTT. It encodes CASSLVRVSGNTIYF. This chain links TRBV7-9 with TRBJ1-3, with unresolved D. Germline V gene lookup returns CDR1 SEHNR and CDR2 FQNEAQ (reference sequence). Trimming left V 1 base short and J 0 bases short, with 7 bases between. CDR3 size: 15 residues.

The chain is built from TRBV4-1 and TRBJ2-1; 13 positions match TRBD2. The CDR3 consists of 16 residues. The germline V gene has CDR1 MGHRA and CDR2 YSYEKL. The ends lost 4 bases at V and 2 bases at J; junction bases unmatched: 2. The CDR3 DNA is TGCGCCAGCAGCCCGGGACTAGCGGGGCCCTACAATGAGCAGTTCTTC. Protein product: CASSPGLAGPYNEQFF.

The chain carries TRBV2 and TRBJ2-1; 11 nucleotides line up with TRBD2. The CDR3 covers 14 residues. Per the germline V gene, CDR1 is SNHLY and CDR2 is FYNNEI. With V trimmed by 10 bases and J by 9 bases, 11 bases remained unmatched. CDR3 amino acids: CATPVSGRASEQFF. In DNA form, the CDR3 reads TGTGCCACTCCTGTTAGCGGGAGGGCCAGTGAGCAGTTCTTC.

There are a few counts of this clone. The chain carries TRBV9 and TRBJ2-7; TRBD2 is a possible D gene (6 bases). The CDR3 is 14 residues long. The germline V and J ends were trimmed by 1 base and 2 bases, with 10 bases remaining between them. In germline, CDR1 is SGDLS, CDR2 YYNGEE. The DNA for the CDR3 is TGTGCCAGCAGCGTACATGGGGAGGCCTACGAGCAGTACTTC. Translated: CASSVHGEAYEQYF.

The DNA of the CDR3 is TGTGCTAGTGGTTTGGGGGGGCGGCAGATCAATGAGCAGTTCTTC. This translates into CASGLGGRQINEQFF. The chain employs TRBV12-5 and TRBJ2-1; D perhaps matches TRBD1 (6 bases). CDR3 size: 15 residues. Trimming removed 1 base at V and 6 bases at J, with 13 bases between. CDR1 LGHNT and CDR2 FRNRAP come from the germline V gene.

In the case of this clone: This same CDR3 is encoded by further DNA sequences in the sample. The V and J genes are TRBV30 and TRBJ1-1; 12 bases align to TRBD1. Germline trimming cut 8 bases from V and 5 bases from J; bases unmatched to any gene: 3. Germline CDR1 GTSNPN, CDR2 SVGIG (reference sequence). This CDR3 has 12 residues. The CDR3 DNA follows: TGTGCCAGGGACAGGGGGCGGACTGAAGCTTTCTTT. It codes for CARDRGRTEAFF.

The V and J genes are TRBV11-2 and TRBJ1-4; no definite D call. The CDR3 has 13 residues. Germline V CDR1 and CDR2: SGHAT, FQNNGV. Between the trimmed V and J ends, which lost 1 base and 8 bases, there was a span of 8 bases. CDR3 nucleotide sequence: TGTGCCAGCAGCTTAGGAGGAAGAGAAAAACTGTTTTTT. It encodes CASSLGGREKLFF.